This passage covers 18 T cell receptor beta chains from one sample sequenced in a study of cytomegalovirus exposure and HLA in healthy donors. The PCR used 60 Vbeta and 13 Jbeta primers. Generated by immunoSEQ multiplex PCR, the TCRdb table keeps only in-frame clones and is missing some. This table holds about 250,000 clones, approximately 85% found once. Sequenced material: PBMCs. These receptors came from a girl aged 2 to 10 in good health and CMV-seronegative.

This clone was observed once. This chain uses TRBV11-2 with TRBJ2-1; possible D gene TRBD1, 5 bases. The CDR3 loop spans 16 amino acids. Per germline, CDR1 SGHAT and CDR2 FQNNGV. The V gene lost 0 bases and the J gene lost 5 bases, with 14 bases spanning the gap. CDR3 in DNA: TGTGCCAGCAGCTTAGATGGCGGCAGGGTCGACAATGAGCAGTTCTTC. It codes for CASSLDGGRVDNEQFF.

The chain uses TRBV11-3 and TRBJ2-1, with D unclear. V dropped 0 bases and J dropped 7 bases, with 13 bases sitting between them. The germline V gene encodes CDR1 SGHNT and CDR2 YENEEA. This CDR3 spans 15 amino acids. As DNA, the CDR3 is TGTGCCAGCAGCTTAGAAAGAACCAGACTTAATGAGCAGTTCTTC. Translated: CASSLERTRLNEQFF.

The V call is TRBV2, the J call TRBJ1-3; weak D call: TRBD1 (6 bases). The CDR3 spans 15 residues. CDR1 and CDR2 (germline): SNHLY, FYNNEI. V lost 9 bases, J lost 0 bases, and 15 bases lay in between. CDR3 residues: CASLDRPGSGNTIYF. CDR3 in DNA: TGTGCCAGTTTGGACAGACCCGGCTCTGGAAACACCATATATTTT.

The chain recombines TRBV5-1 with TRBJ2-7, with TRBD2 identical over 12 bases. Germline V CDR1 and CDR2: SGHRS, YFSETQ. The CDR3 extends over 14 amino acids. Losses at the gene ends were 7 bases for V and 3 bases for J; bases not matched to a gene: 5. The CDR3 loop reads CASQRLAGDYEQYF. In DNA form, the CDR3 reads TGCGCCAGCCAACGACTAGCGGGAGACTACGAGCAGTACTTC.

The chain couples TRBV7-3 to TRBJ2-1, with 9 bases aligning to TRBD2. Germline-derived CDR1 and CDR2 are SGHTA and FQGTGA. The CDR3 extends over 16 amino acids. Germline trimming cut 5 bases from V and 5 bases from J; bases unmatched to any gene: 10. CDR3: CASSNSGSGGNNEQFF. The CDR3 region has the DNA TGTGCCAGCAGCAACTCGGGTAGCGGGGGTAACAATGAGCAGTTCTTC.

The chain links TRBV7-3 to TRBJ2-1; a possible D gene is TRBD2 (7 bases). Germline V gives CDR1 SGHTA, CDR2 FQGTGA. Deletions cut 5 bases from V and 5 bases from J, with 13 bases between. There are 14 residues in the CDR3. Written as DNA, the CDR3 is TGTGCCAGCAGCGTAGGGGGGGGCCACAATGAGCAGTTCTTC. Its protein product is CASSVGGGHNEQFF.

The rearrangement joins TRBV6-1 to TRBJ1-2; 11 positions agree with TRBD1. With 6 bases clipped from V and 4 bases from J, the junction kept 1 base outside the gene matches. The CDR3 is made up of 13 amino acids. CDR1 is MNHNS and CDR2 is SASEGT in the germline V gene. Here the CDR3 reads CASRGQGGYGYTF. The CDR3 DNA reads as TGTGCCAGCAGGGGACAGGGGGGCTATGGCTACACCTTC.

This rearrangement joins TRBV6-5 to TRBJ1-2; D is undetermined. V lost 2 bases and J lost 2, with 15 bases in between. Germline V gene sequence: CDR1 MNHEY, CDR2 SVGAGI. The length of the CDR3 is 16 residues. CDR3 sequence reads: CASSYVLGGLNYGYTF. In DNA form, the CDR3 reads TGTGCCAGCAGTTACGTACTCGGAGGGCTCAACTATGGCTACACCTTC.

The V gene is TRBV5-5, the J gene TRBJ2-3; TRBD2 is a possible D gene (6 bases). The CDR3 length is 16 residues. V was pared by 2 bases and J by 2 bases, with 15 bases between. Looked up from germline, CDR1 is SGHKS and CDR2 is YYEKEE (reference sequence). The DNA of the CDR3 is TGTGCCAGCAGCTTCCTATTGGCGGGGCTCACAGATACGCAGTATTTT. Protein: CASSFLLAGLTDTQYF. Full variable domain (remainder filled in from reference TRBV5-5 and TRBJ2-3): DAGVTQSPTHLIKTRGQQVTLRCSPISGHKSVSWYQQVLGQGPQFIFQYYEKEERGRGNFPDRFSARQFPNYSSELNVNALLLGDSALYLCASSFLLAGLTDTQYFGPGTRLTVL.

Regarding this clone: Germline is not matched at one junction end, which may reflect a read error. The same CDR3 is also encoded by other DNA sequences in this sample. This chain connects TRBV4-2 to TRBJ1-1, with 8 bases lining up with TRBD1. This CDR3 contains 15 residues. Germline CDR1 LGHNA, CDR2 YNFKEQ. The CDR3 is CASSPSPDRVAEAFF. For the CDR3, the DNA is TGTGCCAGCAGCCCCTCACCGGACAGGGTCGCTGAAGCCTTCTTT.

The chain couples TRBV6-1 to TRBJ2-1; 12 nucleotides line up with TRBD2. Germline-derived CDR1 and CDR2 are MNHNS and SASEGT. The length of the CDR3 is 13 residues. With 11 bases clipped from V and 7 bases from J, the junction kept 6 bases outside the gene matches. CDR3 sequence: CAGLAGLRNEQFF. CDR3 sequence (DNA): TGTGCCGGACTAGCGGGACTACGGAATGAGCAGTTCTTC.

V and J are TRBV2 and TRBJ2-5; the D is unclear. V shed 8 bases and J shed 1 base, with 2 bases lying between them. From germline, CDR1 is SNHLY and CDR2 FYNNEI. The CDR3 extends over 10 amino acids. In nucleotides, the CDR3 is TGTGCCAGCCGCCAAGAGACCCAGTACTTC. Protein: CASRQETQYF.

The V call is TRBV9, the J call TRBJ1-4, with no clear D. The ends were cut back, 2 bases at V and 8 bases at J, with 13 bases in the middle. The CDR3 sequence is 14 residues long. CDR1 is SGDLS and CDR2 is YYNGEE in the germline V gene. CDR3 coding DNA: TGTGCCAGCAGCGTGACACCATCCAGCGAAAAACTGTTTTTT. Translation: CASSVTPSSEKLFF.

This clone was counted a single time. V gene TRBV2 combines with J gene TRBJ1-6; tentative D call: TRBD1 (6 bases). Looked up from germline, CDR1 is SNHLY and CDR2 is FYNNEI. Trimming took off 5 bases at V and 10 bases at J, with 12 bases between the two ends. The length of the CDR3 is 13 residues. The CDR3 spells CASSTGMVSPLHF. CDR3 bases: TGTGCCAGCAGTACAGGGATGGTATCACCCCTCCACTTT. The entire variable domain, with the rest obtained from reference TRBV2 and TRBJ1-6, is as follows: EPEVTQTPSHQVTQMGQEVILRCVPISNHLYFYWYRQILGQKVEFLVSFYNNEISEKSEIFDDQFSVERPDGSNFTLKIRSTKLEDSAMYFCASSTGMVSPLHFGNGTRLTVT.

This clone was found once. The chain is built from TRBV7-9 and TRBJ1-3; D is unclear. Trimming stripped 4 bases from V and 1 base from J, with 8 bases between. CDR1 and CDR2 (germline): SEHNR, FQNEAQ (reference sequence). The CDR3 consists of 14 residues. The CDR3 is CASSSRSSGNTIYF. The CDR3 coding sequence is TGTGCCAGCAGCTCCCGGAGTTCTGGAAACACCATATATTTT.

The chain links TRBV19 to TRBJ2-7, with D possibly TRBD2 on 5 matching bases. The CDR3 extends over 13 amino acids. The ends were cut back, 1 base at V and 3 bases at J, with 7 bases in the middle. Per germline, CDR1 LNHDA and CDR2 SQIVND (reference sequence). The CDR3 DNA reads TGTGCCAGTAGTATAGGGGCGGGCTACGAGCAGTACTTC. This sequence encodes CASSIGAGYEQYF.

The rearrangement joins TRBV4-1 to TRBJ1-5; TRBD1 is a possible D gene (5 bases). Germline loops: CDR1 MGHRA, CDR2 YSYEKL. Trimming took 2 bases from V and 0 from J, leaving 8 bases between them. This CDR3 region has 15 residues. The CDR3 bases are TGCGCCAGCAGCCAATGGGGCTATAGCAATCAGCCCCAGCATTTT. Translation gives CASSQWGYSNQPQHF.

The V call is TRBV5-4, the J call TRBJ2-7, with 8 bases aligning to TRBD1. This CDR3 contains 15 residues. CDR1 and CDR2 (germline): SGHNT, YYREEE (reference sequence). After removal of 3 bases from V and 3 bases from J, the junction contained 8 bases not matched to a gene. As DNA, the CDR3 is TGTGCCAGCAGCTCGGACAGGGCGGAGCTCTACGAGCAGTACTTC. Protein product: CASSSDRAELYEQYF.